This T cell receptor beta chain was captured by sequencing in a study of shared clonotypes between healthy human individuals. Source study methods: Junction-only sequences without quality scores were provided by ImmunoSEQ, so filtering was different. Profiling relied on immunoSEQ multiplex PCR, and the TCRdb table lists in-frame clones only, not all of them. The V and J calls and clone size are taken from that table; D and trimming were inferred from the DNA. The sample has 450,000 to 600,000 clones; 79% are singletons. Donation came from healthy HIV-negative adults that had no recent acute infections or vaccinations. The V and J ends lost 4 bases and 5 bases respectively, with 12 bases between them. CDR1 and CDR2 from the germline V gene are SQVTM and ANQGSEA. This CDR3 has 13 amino acids.

This clonotype was sampled from a woman aged 40 to 55 in good health. Some clones in this sample may be carry-over from other donors' samples. This sequence joins TRBV29-1 and TRBJ2-1; a weak D match, TRBD1 (6 bases). The specimen sequenced was PBMCs. CDR3 sequence (DNA): TGCAGCGTTGTTGGGGGCCAAAACAATGAGCAGTTCTTC. Its protein is CSVVGGQNNEQFF.